The present T cell receptor beta chain was sequenced within a study of cytomegalovirus exposure and HLA in healthy donors. Study-wide results and limits: In a later analysis, HLA-C alleles had the fewest associated TCRs, DRB1 alleles the most. Specificity for CMV antigens was confirmed in vitro for three of the CMV-associated chains. It was shown in a later analysis that HLA-associated TCR beta chains were more clonally expanded than other, equally common chains. A link between a missense DCLRE1C variant and TCR beta V- and J-gene trimming emerged from a later analysis.

Note on this clone: The target antigen is unknown.

The PCR made use of 60 Vbeta and 13 Jbeta primers. This table comes from immunoSEQ multiplex PCR, and its TCRdb copy is limited to in-frame clones, with some not included. The sample comprises around 160,000 clones, 80% to 85% of which are singletons, and about 4% rests with the top ten. The CDR3 has 15 amino acids. The germline V gene encodes CDR1 SGHTA and CDR2 FQGNSA. V gave up 4 bases and J gave up 2 bases, with 14 bases separating them. The chain is built from TRBV7-2 and TRBJ2-5; tentatively, D is TRBD1 (6 bases). Sequencing was carried out using PBMCs. The origin of this receptor is a man aged 45-65 years in good health and CMV-seropositive. CDR3 in amino acids: CASSSPGQGQETQYF. Here the CDR3 DNA reads TGTGCCAGCAGCTCCCCGGGGCAGGGGCAAGAGACCCAGTACTTC. The complete variable domain, with remaining parts taken from reference TRBV7-2 and TRBJ2-5, reads GAGVSQSPSNKVTEKGKDVELRCDPISGHTALYWYRQSLGQGLEFLIYFQGNSAPDKSGLPSDRFSAERTGGSVSTLTIQRTQQEDSAVYLCASSSPGQGQETQYFGPGTRLLVL.